The present T cell receptor (beta chain) was sequenced within a study of identical twins. The study, taken as a whole, reports: Low generation probability was overrepresented in out-of-frame alpha sequences shared by twins. Cross-sectional statistical analysis was relied on for the conclusions, without the same donors being followed.

This clonotype has only a few counts. Its antigen is still unknown. MiXCR, run by TCRdb on the 5' RACE reads, gives a single entry per CDR3 protein. This table has around 450,000 distinct CDR3 sequences, 14% appearing once. Another study also made use of these data, one on yellow fever vaccine responses in identical twins.

Sequenced material: CD4+ T cells sorted from blood. This receptor was obtained from a woman between 18 and 30 years old in good health.

The CDR3 is CSARRRDGGAREQFF. DNA for the CDR3: TGCAGTGCTAGAAGACGAGACGGGGGGGCTAGGGAGCAGTTCTTC. The rearrangement uses TRBV20-1 and TRBJ2-1, with TRBD2 matching 8 bases. This CDR3 has 15 residues. V was pared by 2 bases and J by 10 bases, with 13 bases of the junction left unmatched. Germline V lookup: CDR1 DFQATT, CDR2 SNEGSKA (reference sequence).